One TCR beta chain is described in this entry. This clone was recorded a few times. Its antigen is currently not known. There are no base qualities to consult, and no much larger clone falls within one base. The data originate from a study of blood T cell repertoires in COVID-19 (dated by TCRdb to 2019 to 2021). For the study in its entirety: Collaborator samples came from the United States, Italy and Spain and covered acute and convalescent phases of COVID-19. Samples came from the ongoing ImmuneRACE study (first 160 participants) plus 1,254 subjects from 6 global collaborators. Where available, HLA class I and class II types were taken from metadata supplied by the sample provider and were not determined by assay-based typing. A de-identified subject ID, COVID-19 status, age in years and sex were almost always included in the sample metadata. Subjects who had been exposed to COVID-19, were actively infected with it, or had recovered from it provided the deeply sampled blood TCRbeta repertoires that made up the dataset. The material from the prospective study consisted of cDNA or gDNA derived from T cells, B-cell-depleted T cells, or PBMCs. The repertoires were made available in a free public database intended to serve as a resource for research on the immune response to SARS-CoV-2.

At one collaborating source in Seattle, patients were enrolled during active infection and were followed longitudinally through the course of disease. Whole blood was collected in K2EDTA tubes by collaborating institutions according to the institutions' own protocols. For TCRbeta analysis, collaborators shipped samples in one of three forms: frozen whole blood, isolated PBMCs, or DNA extracted from either of those sample types. The immunoSEQ Assay, a bias-controlled multiplex PCR, was used to amplify TCRbeta CDR3 regions from genomic DNA. As for how the authors treated the data: Nucleated cell counts per sample were estimated from amplification of reference gene primers within the assay. Sequence reads were collapsed and filtered to measure the absolute abundance of every unique TCRbeta CDR3 rearrangement. For each sample, productive Simpson clonality was calculated as the square root of Simpson's diversity index over productive rearrangements. Not all clones reach the TCRdb copy of this immuneACCESS table, which keeps in-frame sequences only. Checked studies attribute under half of the gap to unresolved V genes and leave the rest unexplained. The V and J calls and clone size were taken over from that table, and D and trimming were inferred from the DNA. The sample has some 180,000 clones on record, around 87% of them singletons. Clones ranked in the top ten supply roughly 2.5% of the sample.

Overall study outcomes, separate from this receptor: The quantity of clinical and demographic metadata differed by source and by participant and was supplied without curation.

Sequenced input: peripheral blood. This clonotype was sampled from a woman older than 75 with COVID-19, enrolled during active disease.

The CDR3 is CASSSTAGGQETQYF. The DNA sequence is as follows: TGTGCCAGCTCGTCTACGGCGGGGGGCCAAGAGACCCAGTACTTC. The sequence links TRBV7-2 to TRBJ2-5; the central 8 bases match TRBD2. Including the terminal cysteine and phenylalanine, the CDR3 comprises 15 residues. Just CDR3 DNA is preserved here, 45 bases in frame from base 1. V lost 8 bases and J lost 1 base, and the count of bases not matched to a germline gene is 9. CDR1 and CDR2, looked up from the germline V gene, are SGHTA and FQGNSA.